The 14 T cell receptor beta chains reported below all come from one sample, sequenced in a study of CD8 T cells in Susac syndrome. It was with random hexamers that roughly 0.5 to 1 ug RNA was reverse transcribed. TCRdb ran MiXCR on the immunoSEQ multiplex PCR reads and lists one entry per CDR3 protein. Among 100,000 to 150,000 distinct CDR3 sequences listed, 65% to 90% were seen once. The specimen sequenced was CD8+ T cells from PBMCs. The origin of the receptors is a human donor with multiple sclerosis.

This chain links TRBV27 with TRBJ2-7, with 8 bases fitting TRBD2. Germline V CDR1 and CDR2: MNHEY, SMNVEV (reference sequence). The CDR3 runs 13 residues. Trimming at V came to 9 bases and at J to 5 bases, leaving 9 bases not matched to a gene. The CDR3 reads CASFGGAAHEQYF. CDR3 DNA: TGTGCCAGTTTCGGGGGGGCCGCTCACGAGCAGTACTTC.

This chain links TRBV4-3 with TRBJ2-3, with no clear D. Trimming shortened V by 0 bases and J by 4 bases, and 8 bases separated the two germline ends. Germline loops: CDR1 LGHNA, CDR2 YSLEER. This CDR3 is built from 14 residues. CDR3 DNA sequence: TGCGCCAGCAGCCAAGAAGGAGTGCCAGATACGCAGTATTTT. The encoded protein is CASSQEGVPDTQYF.

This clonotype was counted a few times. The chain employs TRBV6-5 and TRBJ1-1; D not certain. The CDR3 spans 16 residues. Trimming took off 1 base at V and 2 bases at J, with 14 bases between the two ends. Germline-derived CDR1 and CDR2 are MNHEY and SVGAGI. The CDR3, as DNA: TGTGCCAGCAGTTACTACCCGCACGGTTCAAACACTGAAGCTTTCTTT. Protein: CASSYYPHGSNTEAFF.

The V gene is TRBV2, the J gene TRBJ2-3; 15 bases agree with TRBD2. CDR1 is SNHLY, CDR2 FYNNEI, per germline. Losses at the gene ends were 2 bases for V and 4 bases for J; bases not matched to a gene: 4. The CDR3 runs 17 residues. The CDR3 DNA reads TGTGCCAGCAGTGAAAGGAGGACTAGCGGGGGGGCAGATACGCAGTATTTT. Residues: CASSERRTSGGADTQYF.

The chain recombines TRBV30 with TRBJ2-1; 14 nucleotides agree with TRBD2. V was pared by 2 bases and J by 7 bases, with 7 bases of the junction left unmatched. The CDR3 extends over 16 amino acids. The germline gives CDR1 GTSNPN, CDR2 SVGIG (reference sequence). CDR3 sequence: CAWSYGTSGGLNEQFF. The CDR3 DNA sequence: TGTGCCTGGAGTTACGGGACTAGCGGGGGACTTAATGAGCAGTTCTTC.

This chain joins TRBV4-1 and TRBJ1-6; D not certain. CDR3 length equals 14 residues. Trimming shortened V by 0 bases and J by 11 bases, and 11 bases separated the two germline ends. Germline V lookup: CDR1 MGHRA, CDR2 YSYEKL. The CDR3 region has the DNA TGCGCCAGCAGCCAAGAAAACCCTCGGGCACCCCTCCACTTT. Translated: CASSQENPRAPLHF.

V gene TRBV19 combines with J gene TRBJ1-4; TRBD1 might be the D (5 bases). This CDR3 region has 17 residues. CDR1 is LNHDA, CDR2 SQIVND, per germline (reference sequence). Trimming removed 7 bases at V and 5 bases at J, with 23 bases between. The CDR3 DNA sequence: TGTGCCAGTACCCCGGACACCACCATTAAAGGGAATGAAAAACTGTTTTTT. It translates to CASTPDTTIKGNEKLFF.

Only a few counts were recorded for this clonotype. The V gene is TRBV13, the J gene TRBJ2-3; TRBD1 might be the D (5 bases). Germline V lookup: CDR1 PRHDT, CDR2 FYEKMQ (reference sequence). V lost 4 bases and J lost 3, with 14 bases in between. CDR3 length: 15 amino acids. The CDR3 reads CASSSVRVDTDTQYF. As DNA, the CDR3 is TGTGCCAGCAGCTCCGTCAGGGTGGATACAGATACGCAGTATTTT.

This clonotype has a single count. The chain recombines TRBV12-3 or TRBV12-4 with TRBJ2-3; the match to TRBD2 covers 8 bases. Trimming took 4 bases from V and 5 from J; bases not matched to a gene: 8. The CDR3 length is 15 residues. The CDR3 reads CASSSGGLGVDTQYF. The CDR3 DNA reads TGTGCCAGCAGTTCGGGGGGGCTAGGGGTAGATACGCAGTATTTT.

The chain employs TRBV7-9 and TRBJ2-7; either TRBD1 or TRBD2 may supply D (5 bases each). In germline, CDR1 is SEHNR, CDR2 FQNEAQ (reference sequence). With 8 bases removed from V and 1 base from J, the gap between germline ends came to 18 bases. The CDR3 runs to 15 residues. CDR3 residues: CASLWFEGTSYEQYF. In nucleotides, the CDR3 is TGTGCCAGCCTCTGGTTCGAGGGGACGTCCTACGAGCAGTACTTC.

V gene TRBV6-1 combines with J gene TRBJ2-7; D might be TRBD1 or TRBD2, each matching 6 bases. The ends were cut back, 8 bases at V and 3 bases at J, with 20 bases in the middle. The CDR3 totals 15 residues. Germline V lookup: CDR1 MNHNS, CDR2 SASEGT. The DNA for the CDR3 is TGTGCCAGCTTAACAGCTCAAGGGGGGAGCTACGAGCAGTACTTC. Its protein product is CASLTAQGGSYEQYF.

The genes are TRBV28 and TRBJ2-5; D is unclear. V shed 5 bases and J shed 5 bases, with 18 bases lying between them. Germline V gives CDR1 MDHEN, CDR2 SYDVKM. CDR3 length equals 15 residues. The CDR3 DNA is TGTGCCAGCAGTCTCCCCCTGTCCGCAGAGGAGACCCAGTACTTC. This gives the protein CASSLPLSAEETQYF.

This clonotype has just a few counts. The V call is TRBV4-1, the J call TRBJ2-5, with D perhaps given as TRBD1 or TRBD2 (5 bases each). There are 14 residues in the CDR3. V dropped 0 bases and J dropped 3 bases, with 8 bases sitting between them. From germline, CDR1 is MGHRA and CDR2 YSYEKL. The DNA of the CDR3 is TGCGCCAGCAGCCAAGATCGGGGCAAAGAGACCCAGTACTTC. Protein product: CASSQDRGKETQYF.

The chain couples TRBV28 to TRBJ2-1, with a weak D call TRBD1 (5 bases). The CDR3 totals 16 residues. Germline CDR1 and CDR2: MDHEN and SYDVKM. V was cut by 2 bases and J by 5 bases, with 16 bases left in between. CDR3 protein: CASSLGQVRSHNEQFF. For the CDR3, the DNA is TGTGCCAGCAGTTTAGGACAAGTTAGGTCCCACAATGAGCAGTTCTTC. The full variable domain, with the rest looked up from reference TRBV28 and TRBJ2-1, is DVKVTQSSRYLVKRTGEKVFLECVQDMDHENMFWYRQDPGLGLRLIYFSYDVKMKEKGDIPEGYSVSREKKERFSLILESASTNQTSMYLCASSLGQVRSHNEQFFGPGTRLTVL.